This T cell receptor beta chain was captured by sequencing in a study of TIL therapy for anti-PD-1-resistant metastatic lung cancer. Germline V gene lookup returns CDR1 SGHVS and CDR2 FQNEAQ. Deletions cut 5 bases from V and 7 bases from J, with 15 bases between. CDR3 size: 14 residues. Indicated time point: pre-treatment sample, taken before nivolumab and TIL therapy. Sequencing used immunoSEQ v3. Clones were sequenced by immunoSEQ multiplex PCR, and TCRdb holds only the in-frame ones, with some missing. The data contain about 50,000 clones, around 85% of them seen just once; the ten biggest clones take up approximately 5.1%. This clone was observed a handful of times.

The sample in question was blood, obtained at baseline. This sequence was found in a person between 30 and 80 years old with non-small cell lung cancer. The V and J genes are TRBV7-8 and TRBJ1-5; possibly TRBD1 for D (6 bases). CDR3 amino acids: CASSLYLGAQPQHF. CDR3 nucleotide sequence: TGTGCCAGCAGCCTCTACTTGGGGGCCCAGCCCCAGCATTTT.